This T cell receptor beta chain is drawn from a study of OX40 agonist ivuxolimab in advanced cancers. Trimming removed 2 bases from V and 8 bases from J, with 7 bases in between. The CDR3 runs to 12 residues. The germline CDR1 and CDR2 sequences are SGHKS and YYEKEE (reference sequence). To note about this clone: Its matching antigen is unknown.

Findings and limits, study-wide: On average, CD8+ T cells showed a greater number of expanded clones than CD4+. The study found among the lowest clonal expansion in partial responders at 0.1-3.0 mg/kg. At doses 0.1 to 3.0 mg/kg, CD4+ and CD8+ clones expanded.

Only in-frame clones appear in the TCRdb table, and some are missing; sequencing was by immunoSEQ multiplex PCR. The repertoire holds under 200,000 clones, with roughly 92% as singletons. The specimen was CD4+ or CD8+ T cells sorted from blood, collected in a trial of the OX40 agonist ivuxolimab. V and J are TRBV5-5 and TRBJ1-4; D gene ambiguous. The receptor was derived from an adult with an advanced solid tumor such as melanoma, head and neck, liver or kidney cancer. The CDR3 loop reads CASSFRAEKLFF. CDR3 bases: TGTGCCAGCAGCTTTCGGGCAGAAAAACTGTTTTTT.